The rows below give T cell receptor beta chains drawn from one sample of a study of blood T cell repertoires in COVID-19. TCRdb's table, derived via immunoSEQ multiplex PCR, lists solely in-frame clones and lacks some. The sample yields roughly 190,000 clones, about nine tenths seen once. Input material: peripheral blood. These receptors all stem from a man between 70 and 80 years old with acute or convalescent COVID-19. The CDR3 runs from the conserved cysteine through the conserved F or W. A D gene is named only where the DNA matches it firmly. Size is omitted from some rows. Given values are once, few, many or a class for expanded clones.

CDR3nt: TGTGCCAGCAGCCAAGATCCTAGAGACTACAATGAGCAGTTCTTC; CDR3aa: CASSQDPRDYNEQFF; abundance: once; d_gene: .; v_gene: TRBV3-1/TRBV3-2; j_gene: TRBJ2-1
CDR3nt: TGCGCCAGCAGCCCAGCCGGGACAGGGGCTCAGGAGGGCACCTTC; CDR3aa: CASSPAGTGAQEGTF; abundance: .; d_gene: TRBD1; v_gene: TRBV4-1; j_gene: TRBJ1-2
CDR3nt: TGTGCCAGCAGCCCTCAGGGGGCTGGGGGCTATGGCTACACCTTC; CDR3aa: CASSPQGAGGYGYTF; abundance: .; d_gene: TRBD1; v_gene: TRBV7-9; j_gene: TRBJ1-2
CDR3nt: TGTGCCAGCAGTTTAGGGGACAGGGATGGCTATGGCTACACCTTC; CDR3aa: CASSLGDRDGYGYTF; abundance: .; d_gene: TRBD1; v_gene: TRBV28; j_gene: TRBJ1-2
CDR3nt: TGTGCCTGGAGTGGGACAGGGGTCTATGGCTACACCTTC; CDR3aa: CAWSGTGVYGYTF; abundance: .; d_gene: TRBD1; v_gene: TRBV30; j_gene: TRBJ1-2
CDR3nt: TGTGCCAGCAGCGCCCAGGAAAACTCCTACGAGCAGTACTTC; CDR3aa: CASSAQENSYEQYF; abundance: .; d_gene: .; v_gene: TRBV9; j_gene: TRBJ2-7
CDR3nt: TGCAGCGTTACGTTACTAGAAACAGATACGCAGTATTTT; CDR3aa: CSVTLLETDTQYF; abundance: .; d_gene: .; v_gene: TRBV29-1; j_gene: TRBJ2-3
CDR3nt: TGTGCCAGCAGGGACAGCGATTATTCTGAGCAGTACTTC; CDR3aa: CASRDSDYSEQYF; abundance: .; d_gene: .; v_gene: TRBV6-5; j_gene: TRBJ2-7
CDR3nt: TGTGCCAGCAGCTTAATGGGAGATAACAATGAGCAGTTCTTC; CDR3aa: CASSLMGDNNEQFF; abundance: .; d_gene: .; v_gene: TRBV7-9; j_gene: TRBJ2-1
CDR3nt: TGCGCCAGCAGCTCGTTTACTAGCGTCGACAATGAGCAGTTCTTC; CDR3aa: CASSSFTSVDNEQFF; abundance: .; d_gene: TRBD2; v_gene: TRBV5-1; j_gene: TRBJ2-1
CDR3nt: TGCGCCAGCAGCGAAGAAGGGACAGAGAACACCGGGGAGCTGTTTTTT; CDR3aa: CASSEEGTENTGELFF; abundance: .; d_gene: TRBD1; v_gene: TRBV5-1; j_gene: TRBJ2-2
CDR3nt: TGTGCCAGCAGCTTGGGGGTTAGCGGACACACCGGGGAGCTGTTTTTT; CDR3aa: CASSLGVSGHTGELFF; abundance: once; d_gene: .; v_gene: TRBV5-6; j_gene: TRBJ2-2
CDR3nt: TGTGCCAGCAGCTTAGGGAGGCAGGGGATAAGCGAGCAGTACTTC; CDR3aa: CASSLGRQGISEQYF; abundance: .; d_gene: .; v_gene: TRBV11-3; j_gene: TRBJ2-7
CDR3nt: TGTGCCAGTGGGAGACAGGGTGCCTACGAGCAGTACTTC; CDR3aa: CASGRQGAYEQYF; abundance: .; d_gene: TRBD1; v_gene: TRBV2; j_gene: TRBJ2-7
CDR3nt: TGTGCCTGGAGAGGGACAGGCAGGGGCTACACCTTC; CDR3aa: CAWRGTGRGYTF; abundance: few; d_gene: TRBD1; v_gene: TRBV30; j_gene: TRBJ1-2
CDR3nt: TGTGCCAGCAGCGTAGCTACGATGGCTAGCGGGGCCTACAATGAGCAGTTCTTC; CDR3aa: CASSVATMASGAYNEQFF; abundance: .; d_gene: TRBD2; v_gene: TRBV9; j_gene: TRBJ2-1
CDR3nt: TGTGCCAGCAGTGAATCCGGGACACTGAACACTGAAGCTTTCTTT; CDR3aa: CASSESGTLNTEAFF; abundance: once; d_gene: .; v_gene: TRBV6-1; j_gene: TRBJ1-1
CDR3nt: TGTGCCCCCAAAGCTCGGGGGGGGTTGGGTGGCTACACCTTC; CDR3aa: CAPKARGGLGGYTF; abundance: .; d_gene: .; v_gene: TRBV27; j_gene: TRBJ1-2
CDR3nt: TGTGCCTGGAGTCCTACAGGGGCAGGACCCCAGCCCCAGCATTTT; CDR3aa: CAWSPTGAGPQPQHF; abundance: few; d_gene: TRBD1; v_gene: TRBV30; j_gene: TRBJ1-5
CDR3nt: TGTGCCACTCGGGGGGATCACACTGAAGCTTTCTTT; CDR3aa: CATRGDHTEAFF; abundance: .; d_gene: .; v_gene: TRBV2; j_gene: TRBJ1-1
CDR3nt: TGTGCCGGACGGACTAGCGGGTCGGAGACCCAGTACTTC; CDR3aa: CAGRTSGSETQYF; abundance: .; d_gene: TRBD2; v_gene: TRBV6-5; j_gene: TRBJ2-5
CDR3nt: TGCGCCAGCAGTGGAGGGACAGGGGGCTACAATGAGCAGTTCTTC; CDR3aa: CASSGGTGGYNEQFF; abundance: .; d_gene: TRBD1; v_gene: TRBV10-1; j_gene: TRBJ2-1
CDR3nt: TGCGCCAGCAGCCAAGGGAGACAGGGCTACGAGCAGTACTTC; CDR3aa: CASSQGRQGYEQYF; abundance: .; d_gene: TRBD1; v_gene: TRBV4-3; j_gene: TRBJ2-7
CDR3nt: TGTGCCAGCAGCTCCCTTCGGTTGGGACAGGAGAACACTGAAGCTTTCTTT; CDR3aa: CASSSLRLGQENTEAFF; abundance: once; d_gene: TRBD1; v_gene: TRBV7-3; j_gene: TRBJ1-1
CDR3nt: TGCGCCAGCGGGGAGGACACCAACACTGAAGCTTTCTTT; CDR3aa: CASGEDTNTEAFF; abundance: .; d_gene: .; v_gene: TRBV5-1; j_gene: TRBJ1-1
CDR3nt: TGTGCCAGCAGTCTCGACAGGACCCTTTATAATTCACCCCTCCACTTT; CDR3aa: CASSLDRTLYNSPLHF; abundance: once; d_gene: .; v_gene: TRBV28; j_gene: TRBJ1-6
CDR3nt: TGTGCCAGCAGCGGGCGCTCCGGGACAGGGTATCCGCAGTATTTT; CDR3aa: CASSGRSGTGYPQYF; abundance: .; d_gene: TRBD1; v_gene: TRBV5-5; j_gene: TRBJ2-3
CDR3nt: TGCGCCAGCAGCCAAGAGACAGTTAGCAATCAGCCCCAGCATTTT; CDR3aa: CASSQETVSNQPQHF; abundance: .; d_gene: .; v_gene: TRBV4-3; j_gene: TRBJ1-5
CDR3nt: TGCGCCAGCAGGGGGCTAGCGGGGTACAATGAGCAGTTCTTC; CDR3aa: CASRGLAGYNEQFF; abundance: .; d_gene: TRBD2; v_gene: TRBV10-2; j_gene: TRBJ2-1
CDR3nt: TGCGCCAGCAGCCAAAACCAGGTGCAGGAGAACACTGAAGCTTTCTTT; CDR3aa: CASSQNQVQENTEAFF; abundance: .; d_gene: .; v_gene: TRBV4-1; j_gene: TRBJ1-1
CDR3nt: TGTGCCAGCAGCCATCCGGGGACTAGGGGCGAGCAGTACTTC; CDR3aa: CASSHPGTRGEQYF; abundance: few; d_gene: TRBD2; v_gene: TRBV3-1/TRBV3-2; j_gene: TRBJ2-7
CDR3nt: TGTGCCAGCAGCGCAGGGATCGGGGAGCTGTTTTTT; CDR3aa: CASSAGIGELFF; abundance: once; d_gene: .; v_gene: TRBV14; j_gene: TRBJ2-2
CDR3nt: TGCGCCAGCAGCTTCACTTATGCAACTAATGAAAAACTGTTTTTT; CDR3aa: CASSFTYATNEKLFF; abundance: .; d_gene: .; v_gene: TRBV4-3; j_gene: TRBJ1-4
CDR3nt: TGTGCCAGCAGCTTAGCCCGGGGTGCTGAAGCTTTCTTT; CDR3aa: CASSLARGAEAFF; abundance: .; d_gene: .; v_gene: TRBV7-2; j_gene: TRBJ1-1
CDR3nt: TGTGCCAGCAGCCCGGGACTAGCGGGGGGGTGGGAGACCCAGTACTTC; CDR3aa: CASSPGLAGGWETQYF; abundance: .; d_gene: TRBD2; v_gene: TRBV3-1/TRBV3-2; j_gene: TRBJ2-5
CDR3nt: TGTGCCAGCAGTTTCCCACGACTAGCGGGAGAAAGCGAGCAGTACTTC; CDR3aa: CASSFPRLAGESEQYF; abundance: .; d_gene: TRBD2; v_gene: TRBV28; j_gene: TRBJ2-7
CDR3nt: TGCGCCAGCAGCCGCGTGGGACAGCTTCAACCTTTTGAAAAACTGTTTTTT; CDR3aa: CASSRVGQLQPFEKLFF; abundance: .; d_gene: TRBD1; v_gene: TRBV4-1; j_gene: TRBJ1-4
CDR3nt: TGTGCCAGCAGCCCCGGGACAGGGGAGTATGAGCAGTACTTC; CDR3aa: CASSPGTGEYEQYF; abundance: once; d_gene: TRBD1; v_gene: TRBV7-8; j_gene: TRBJ2-7
CDR3nt: TGTGCCAGCAGCGCTGGACAGTACTACGAGCAGTACTTC; CDR3aa: CASSAGQYYEQYF; abundance: once; d_gene: .; v_gene: TRBV6-5; j_gene: TRBJ2-7
CDR3nt: TGTGCCAGCAGTCCCTGGGCAGCTGATGAAAAACTGTTTTTT; CDR3aa: CASSPWAADEKLFF; abundance: few; d_gene: .; v_gene: TRBV7-9; j_gene: TRBJ1-4